These 3 T cell receptor beta chains came from one sample sequenced in a study of blood T cell repertoires in COVID-19. Profiling relied on immunoSEQ multiplex PCR, and the TCRdb table lists in-frame clones only, not all of them. The sample yields around 260,000 clones, around 90% seen once. The specimen was peripheral blood. These receptors were obtained from a woman in her 70s with COVID-19, enrolled during active disease.

This clone was recorded once. V is TRBV30 and J is TRBJ2-1, with TRBD2 matching over 10 bases. Trimming took 3 bases from V and 4 from J; bases not matched to a gene: 6. The CDR3 runs 15 residues. Germline lookup yields CDR1 GTSNPN and CDR2 SVGIG (reference sequence). In DNA, the CDR3 is TGTGCCTGGAGACCCCTAGCGGGAGTTTACAATGAGCAGTTCTTC. It yields the protein CAWRPLAGVYNEQFF. Full variable domain (rest looked up from reference TRBV30 and TRBJ2-1): SQTIHQWPATLVQPVGSPLSLECTVEGTSNPNLYWYRQAAGRGLQLLFYSVGIGQISSEVPQNLSASRPQDRQFILSSKKLLLSDSGFYLCAWRPLAGVYNEQFFGPGTRLTVL.

With respect to this clone: Additional DNA sequences in this sample encode the identical CDR3. The V call is TRBV25-1, the J call TRBJ1-2, with TRBD1 matching 8 bases. V lost 4 bases, J lost 7 bases, and 5 bases stayed unmatched. CDR1 and CDR2 (germline): MGHDK, SYGVNS. The CDR3 runs 13 residues. For the CDR3, the DNA is TGTGCCAGCAGTGTAACAGGGGGAAGTGGCTACACCTTC. It encodes CASSVTGGSGYTF.

V gene TRBV9 combines with J gene TRBJ1-1, with TRBD1 as a possible D gene (5 bases). CDR1 is SGDLS and CDR2 is YYNGEE in the germline V gene. V gave up 3 bases and J gave up 1 base, with 13 bases separating them. The CDR3 loop spans 15 amino acids. The CDR3 DNA reads as TGTGCCAGCAGCGCAGGGCCCCGGTCGAACACTGAAGCTTTCTTT. As protein: CASSAGPRSNTEAFF.